This record covers a single T cell receptor beta chain. Its antigen is unidentified. This record belongs to a study of CXCR3-negative and CXCR3-positive naive CD8 T cells. Study results and limitations: TRB CDR3 properties were used to infer TCR strength, and surface CD5 was comparable between naive subsets. Similar TRBV-TRBJ usage was seen in naive cells (both CXCR3-negative and CXCR3-positive), but memory cells differed.

The CDR3 is 11 amino acids. Per germline, CDR1 SQVTM and CDR2 ANQGSEA. UMI-labeled 5' RACE TRB cDNA libraries were prepared from the cells. TCRdb reanalyzed the 5' RACE reads, giving one entry per CDR3 protein sequence and no DNA. The sample totals about 40,000 distinct CDR3 sequences. Source material: memory CD8+ T cells from blood. The chain employs TRBV29-1 and TRBJ2-7; TCRdb gives TRBD1 as the D gene, but with no DNA this cannot be confirmed. This sequence originates from a human donor in good health. Some clones in this sample may be carry-over from other donors' samples. The CDR3 here is CSGQGTYEQYF.